This TCR beta chain comes out of a study of blood T cell repertoires in COVID-19 (dated by TCRdb to 2019 to 2021). Study-level background: Samples covering the acute and convalescent phases of COVID-19 were provided by collaborators in the United States, Italy and Spain. Subjects who had been exposed to COVID-19, were actively infected with it, or had recovered from it provided the deeply sampled blood TCRbeta repertoires that made up the dataset. The repertoires were made available in a free public database intended to serve as a resource for research on the immune response to SARS-CoV-2. The samples were drawn from two sources: the first 160 participants of the ongoing ImmuneRACE study, and fewer than 1,500 subjects contributed by 6 global collaborators. The material from the prospective study consisted of cDNA or gDNA derived from T cells, B-cell-depleted T cells, or PBMCs. Sample metadata almost always included a de-identified subject ID, COVID-19 status, age in years and sex. Where available, HLA class I and class II types were taken from metadata supplied by the sample provider and were not determined by assay-based typing. The full study reports these points: The quantity of clinical and demographic metadata differed by source and by participant and was supplied without curation.

TCRbeta CDR3 regions were amplified from genomic DNA by means of the immunoSEQ Assay, a bias-controlled multiplex PCR. In the original analysis: Within the assay, amplification of reference gene primers was used to estimate how many nucleated cells each sample contained. To quantify the absolute abundance of each unique TCRbeta CDR3 rearrangement, sequence reads were collapsed and filtered. For each sample, productive Simpson clonality was calculated by taking the square root of Simpson's diversity index across productive rearrangements. As stored in TCRdb, this immuneACCESS dataset retains in-frame rearrangements with V and J assigned. A fraction of the clones does not appear; measured against another copy, unresolved V genes explain less than half of the discrepancy, and the remainder lacks a known reason. V, J and clone size derive from that table, while D and trimming were established from the DNA sequence. For this sample there are 140,000 to 150,000 clones; more than 65% appear just once. The ten largest account for approximately 10% of the sample.

The CDR3 runs 16 residues from the cysteine to the phenylalanine. Here the CDR3 DNA is all that survives: 48 bases in frame from base 1. V is cut by 1 base and J by 3 bases, and the space between the germline ends is 15 bases. CDR1 and CDR2 (SGHTA, FQGNSA) derive from the germline V gene. Collaborating institutions collected whole blood in K2EDTA tubes following their own protocols. For TCRbeta analysis, collaborator samples were shipped as frozen whole blood, as isolated PBMCs, or as DNA extracted from either sample type. On this clone: There is no known antigen for this receptor. Per-base quality was not reported, and no clone a single base away is much larger than it.

The clonotype originates from a man aged 55-75 years with active or convalescent COVID-19. Sequencing was carried out using peripheral blood. The V and J genes are TRBV7-2 and TRBJ1-1, with the D segment identity uncertain. The nucleotides are TGTGCCAGCAGCTTAGTTTCGGGGAGGGTGGACACTGAAGCTTTCTTT. This translates into CASSLVSGRVDTEAFF.